The source of this T cell receptor beta chain is a study of PD-L1 blockade in urothelial cancer. Study background: The analyses of blood took place 3 weeks (second dose) and 6 weeks after treatment start. Blood yielded a median of approximately 130,000 T cells per sample. Study-wide points: TCR clonality was measured in pretreatment peripheral blood. Clonality below the median predicted better survival.

The CDR3 loop spans 15 amino acids. V trimming: 3 bases; J trimming: 5 bases; junction bases outside the gene matches: 8. Germline-derived CDR1 and CDR2 are LNHNV and YYDKDF (reference sequence). Clones were sequenced by immunoSEQ multiplex PCR, and TCRdb holds only the in-frame ones, with some missing. The top ten clones hold under 9.5% of a sample with fewer than 50,000 clones, 80% to 95% of them seen once. In the case of this clone: Its antigen is currently unknown.

The chain uses TRBV15 and TRBJ2-7; 9 bases line up with TRBD1. The receptor's source is a man aged 70-80 years with urothelial cancer. Specimen: PBMCs, collected around atezolizumab (anti-PD-L1) treatment. The CDR3 is CATSRGQGIDDEQYF. In DNA form, the CDR3 reads TGTGCCACCAGCAGGGGACAGGGAATAGACGACGAGCAGTACTTC.